This TCR beta chain was recorded in a study of T cell repertoires in cytomegalovirus infection. Study-wide context: Public TCR beta signatures marked donors with CMV infection and the matching HLA. Broader study findings: Public TCR beta family frequency separated CMV-and-HLA carriers, including in an independent cohort.

TCRdb passed the reads through MiXCR, listing each CDR3 protein once. The table records about 890,000 distinct CDR3 sequences, around 29% of them present only once. On this clonotype itself: Its target is unknown.

This CDR3 comprises 15 residues. CDR1 and CDR2 (germline): LGHDT, YNNKEL (reference sequence). V shed 1 base and J 4 bases; nucleotides not matched to a gene: 3. The clonotype originates from a human donor in good health (CMV status not recorded). Some clones in this sample may be carry-over from other donors' samples. Sample: cultured CD8+ T cells from PBMCs, taken from culture after CMV antigen stimulation. The chain couples TRBV3-1 to TRBJ2-3, with 9 bases fitting TRBD2. The CDR3 nucleotides are TGTGCCAGCAGCCAAGCAGCGGGGGGTCCAGATACGCAGTATTTT. Residues: CASSQAAGGPDTQYF.